This T cell receptor beta chain was documented in a study of cytomegalovirus exposure and HLA in healthy donors. In the study overall: Inside one of the first data releases sat about 85 million unique TCRs taken from HLA-typed donors.

Amplification used 60 Vbeta primers and 13 Jbeta primers. Clones were read by immunoSEQ multiplex PCR, and TCRdb kept only the in-frame ones, dropping some. Altogether approximately 100,000 clones are present, approximately 68% being singletons, with the ten largest covering under 5.5%. Worth noting for this clone: The antigen is undetermined.

Study-wide results and limits: Upon later analysis, HLA-associated TCR beta chains proved more clonally expanded than other, equally common chains. Follow-up analysis seemed to connect common viral pathogens with several of the most significant clusters identified. A later analysis reportedly found fewer N-insertions in an Asian-associated ancestry cluster than the approximately 670-donor mean.

Between the trimmed V and J ends, which lost 7 bases and 2 bases, there was a span of 22 bases. Germline V lookup: CDR1 LNHDA, CDR2 SQIVND (reference sequence). The CDR3 loop spans 17 amino acids. The source of this sequence is a woman younger than 35 in good health and CMV-seropositive. Sequencing used PBMCs. J is TRBJ2-3 and V is TRBV19; perhaps TRBD2 as D (6 bases). This CDR3 is CASNTLGSGTFTDTQYF. Here the CDR3 DNA reads TGTGCCAGTAATACCCTAGGTAGCGGAACATTCACAGATACGCAGTATTTT.